Listed below are T cell receptor beta chains from one sample, sequenced in a study of T cell responses to AZD1222 COVID-19 vaccine. Here immunoSEQ multiplex PCR was the method, and the copy in TCRdb shows in-frame clones only, minus some. The table has about 180,000 clones, 85% to 95% seen once; the top ten hold roughly 1%. The starting material was peripheral blood, obtained 28 days after the second dose of the MenACWY control vaccine. The source is an adult who received the MenACWY meningococcal vaccine as a control. Each CDR3 is given with its conserved first and last residue. A D gene is named only where the DNA matches it firmly. Clone size appears in some rows only: once, few, many, or a class for an expanded clone.

d_call j_call v_call clone_size cdr3_aa cdr3_nt
. TRBJ1-2 TRBV3-1/TRBV3-2 few CASSQVAGYGYTF TGTGCCAGCAGCCAAGTGGCAGGCTATGGCTACACCTTC
TRBD2 TRBJ2-5 TRBV11-2 . CASSSHSGGVVTQYF TGTGCCAGCAGCAGCCATAGCGGGGGGGTAGTGACCCAGTACTTC
TRBD2 TRBJ2-3 TRBV6-5 . CASGAGGFTDTQYF TGTGCCAGCGGAGCGGGGGGGTTCACAGATACGCAGTATTTT
. TRBJ1-2 TRBV21-1 once CASSPRQGEDYGYTF TGTGCCAGCAGCCCAAGGCAGGGTGAGGACTATGGCTACACCTTC
. TRBJ1-3 TRBV9 once CASSTQGSSGNTIYF TGTGCCAGCAGCACGCAGGGAAGCTCTGGAAACACCATATATTTT
TRBD1 TRBJ1-5 TRBV7-9 . CASSSKTGPSNQPQHF TGTGCCAGCAGCTCAAAGACAGGGCCCAGCAATCAGCCCCAGCATTTT
. TRBJ2-5 TRBV5-1 . CASSSDLRETQYF TGCGCCAGCAGCTCTGACCTCAGAGAGACCCAGTACTTC
TRBD1 TRBJ1-1 TRBV6-6 . CASSRDRGVGHGNTEAFF TGTGCCAGCAGTCGAGACAGGGGGGTCGGTCACGGGAACACTGAAGCTTTCTTT
. TRBJ1-1 TRBV12-3/TRBV12-4 . CASRRTAEAFF TGTGCCAGCAGGCGGACTGCTGAAGCTTTCTTT
TRBD1 TRBJ2-7 TRBV7-3 few CASSWGTGAYEQYF TGTGCCAGCAGCTGGGGGACAGGGGCCTACGAGCAGTACTTC
TRBD1 TRBJ1-6 TRBV7-9 . CASSFGGTGSNSPLHF TGTGCCAGCAGCTTTGGGGGGACAGGGTCGAATTCACCCCTCCACTTT
TRBD1 TRBJ1-6 TRBV15 once CATSREGTGLRSPLHF TGTGCCACCAGCAGAGAGGGGACAGGGTTAAGGTCACCCCTCCACTTT
. TRBJ1-2 TRBV6-2/TRBV6-3 . CASSSKGTLNYGYTF TGTGCCAGCAGCTCCAAGGGAACGCTTAACTATGGCTACACCTTC
. TRBJ2-3 TRBV3-1/TRBV3-2 . CASSQVGGTDTQYF TGTGCCAGCAGCCAAGTCGGTGGCACAGATACGCAGTATTTT
. TRBJ1-3 TRBV5-6 . CASSLAGRAGNTIYF TGTGCCAGCAGCTTGGCCGGCAGGGCGGGAAACACCATATATTTT
. TRBJ1-4 TRBV2 . CASILGETNEKLFF TGTGCCAGCATTCTGGGGGAGACTAATGAAAAACTGTTTTTT
TRBD2 TRBJ2-7 TRBV28 . CASAAEVAGAYEQYF TGTGCCAGTGCGGCGGAGGTTGCGGGGGCCTACGAGCAGTACTTC
. TRBJ1-1 TRBV29-1 . CSVRIQANTEAFF TGCAGCGTTCGTATACAGGCGAACACTGAAGCTTTCTTT
TRBD1 TRBJ1-6 TRBV5-5 few CASSLEGAGRVPLHF TGTGCCAGCAGCTTGGAGGGGGCAGGAAGGGTTCCCCTCCACTTT
. TRBJ2-3 TRBV11-2 . CASSLARVVTDTQYF TGTGCCAGCAGCTTAGCGAGAGTGGTCACAGATACGCAGTATTTT
. TRBJ1-2 TRBV5-6 . CASSPPRGYYGYTF TGTGCCAGCAGCCCTCCGAGGGGGTACTATGGCTACACCTTC
. TRBJ1-1 TRBV28 few CASARRGFTEAFF TGTGCCAGTGCGAGGCGAGGATTCACTGAAGCTTTCTTT
. TRBJ1-2 TRBV11-2 . CASSLVARVHGYTF TGTGCCAGCAGCTTAGTAGCCAGGGTGCATGGCTACACCTTC
. TRBJ1-1 TRBV7-2 . CASSQAAQGPNTEAFF TGTGCCAGCAGCCAAGCGGCCCAGGGGCCAAACACTGAAGCTTTCTTT
. TRBJ2-7 TRBV6-5 . CASSYSSSSYEQYF TGTGCCAGCAGTTACAGCTCTAGCTCCTACGAGCAGTACTTC
TRBD1 TRBJ1-5 TRBV7-2 . CASSRTGIQPQHF TGTGCCAGCAGCAGGACAGGGATACAGCCCCAGCATTTT
. TRBJ1-4 TRBV6-5 . CASRIIGGTNEKLFF TGTGCCAGCAGAATAATCGGAGGGACTAATGAAAAACTGTTTTTT
. TRBJ1-2 TRBV28 once CASSYLNYGYTF TGTGCCAGCAGTTACCTTAACTATGGCTACACCTTC
. TRBJ2-1 TRBV5-1 once CASSLFPYNEQFF TGCGCCAGCAGCTTGTTTCCGTACAATGAGCAGTTCTTC
. TRBJ1-2 TRBV13 . CASSIGGVVSGYTF TGTGCCAGCAGTATAGGGGGAGTAGTCTCAGGCTACACCTTC
TRBD1 TRBJ1-2 TRBV5-6 . CASFTGGNYGYTF TGTGCCAGCTTCACAGGGGGCAACTATGGCTACACCTTC
TRBD1 TRBJ1-5 TRBV2 . CASRRQTGQAQHF TGTGCCAGCAGGAGACAGACAGGGCAGGCCCAGCATTTT
. TRBJ2-2 TRBV28 . CASSWGTANTGELFF TGTGCCAGCAGTTGGGGGACCGCGAACACCGGGGAGCTGTTTTTT
TRBD1 TRBJ2-3 TRBV19 . CASRNPGQGRDTQYF TGTGCCAGCCGTAACCCAGGACAGGGTCGAGATACGCAGTATTTT
. TRBJ1-2 TRBV6-1 . CASSPTTNYGYTF TGTGCCAGCAGCCCCACAACGAACTATGGCTACACCTTC
TRBD2 TRBJ2-3 TRBV7-9 . CASSLVGSGGPQSTQYF TGTGCCAGCAGCTTAGTGGGTAGCGGGGGGCCCCAGTCTACGCAGTATTTT
TRBD1 TRBJ1-5 TRBV30 . CAWSALGQVNQPQHF TGTGCCTGGAGTGCTCTGGGACAGGTCAATCAGCCCCAGCATTTT
TRBD1 TRBJ1-1 TRBV29-1 . CSVEIRTGRTEAFF TGCAGCGTTGAGATTCGGACAGGGAGGACTGAAGCTTTCTTT
. TRBJ1-1 TRBV2 . CASSILGENTEAFF TGTGCCAGCAGTATTCTGGGGGAGAACACTGAAGCTTTCTTT
. TRBJ1-2 TRBV7-2 . CASSFPYGYTF TGTGCCAGCAGCTTCCCGTATGGCTACACCTTC
. TRBJ1-3 TRBV9 medium-sized CASSVVSDGTIYF TGTGCCAGCAGCGTAGTCAGTGATGGCACCATATATTTT
. TRBJ1-1 TRBV3-1/TRBV3-2 . CASSFSAAGGTEAFF TGTGCCAGCAGTTTCTCCGCGGCGGGAGGGACTGAAGCTTTCTTT
. TRBJ2-5 TRBV3-1/TRBV3-2 . CASGWDHQETQYF TGTGCCAGCGGCTGGGACCACCAAGAGACCCAGTACTTC
TRBD1 TRBJ1-1 TRBV28 once CASSSRGEWSEAFF TGTGCCAGCAGTTCCAGGGGGGAGTGGAGTGAAGCTTTCTTT
. TRBJ1-2 TRBV9 . CASSDRSSLGYGYTF TGTGCCAGCAGCGATCGGTCCAGTCTCGGCTATGGCTACACCTTC
. TRBJ1-5 TRBV10-3 . CAISEPANGPQHF TGTGCCATCAGTGAGCCCGCGAATGGGCCCCAGCATTTT
. TRBJ2-5 TRBV19 . CASSIDLTLTQETQYF TGTGCCAGTAGTATAGACCTGACACTTACCCAAGAGACCCAGTACTTC
. TRBJ1-1 TRBV2 . CASSTGTENTEAFF TGTGCCAGCAGTACGGGGACCGAGAACACTGAAGCTTTCTTT